These 23 T cell receptor beta chains originate from one sample sequenced in a study of immune cell composition in non-small cell lung cancer. Sequencing was performed with immunoSEQ multiplex PCR; in TCRdb, only in-frame clones are kept and a portion is missing. The data show about 11,000 clones, around 60% seen once. Sequenced: lung tumor tissue. These receptor sequences come from a human donor with non-small cell lung cancer.

This clone qualifies as medium-sized (0.01 to 0.1%). The chain has TRBV19 and TRBJ2-7; 10 positions agree with TRBD2. CDR1 is LNHDA, CDR2 SQIVND, per germline (reference sequence). V lost 8 bases to trimming and J lost 4 bases; unmatched junction nucleotides: 8. This CDR3 has 14 residues. The CDR3 region has the DNA TGTGCCAGTCGTTCGGGACTAGCGTCGTACGAGCAGTACTTC. This gives the protein CASRSGLASYEQYF.

This sequence joins TRBV5-4 and TRBJ2-3; maybe TRBD2 (5 bases). The CDR3 runs to 15 residues. Germline values: CDR1 SGHNT, CDR2 YYREEE (reference sequence). Trimming took off 0 bases at V and 0 bases at J, with 8 bases between the two ends. CDR3 residues: CASSLERPSTDTQYF. The CDR3 DNA sequence: TGTGCCAGCAGCTTGGAGCGGCCCAGCACAGATACGCAGTATTTT.

This sequence joins TRBV6-5 and TRBJ1-2; possible D gene TRBD1, 5 bases. Trimming left V 7 bases short and J 5 bases short, with 17 bases between. CDR3 length equals 14 residues. Looked up from germline, CDR1 is MNHEY and CDR2 is SVGAGI. DNA for the CDR3: TGTGCCAGCACCCCCGCGGGGGTCAGGTATGGCTACACCTTC. It encodes CASTPAGVRYGYTF.

This clone was observed a handful of times. V and J are TRBV7-3 and TRBJ2-7, with D possibly TRBD2 on 5 matching bases. Germline-derived CDR1 and CDR2 are SGHTA and FQGTGA. V lost 0 bases and J lost 7, with 10 bases in between. The length of the CDR3 is 13 residues. CDR3 loop: CASSLTGTGEQYF. DNA of the CDR3: TGTGCCAGCAGCTTAACAGGAACGGGAGAGCAGTACTTC.

This clone is labeled large. The J gene is TRBJ2-7, the V gene TRBV29-1; 9 positions match TRBD2. CDR1 is SQVTM and CDR2 is ANQGSEA in the germline V gene. This CDR3 contains 14 residues. The trim removed 2 bases at V and 3 bases at J, leaving 5 bases unmatched. CDR3 nucleotide sequence: TGCAGCGTTGAACCGACTAGCGGTAACTACGAGCAGTACTTC. Amino acid sequence: CSVEPTSGNYEQYF.

This clone came up a few times. This chain joins TRBV18 and TRBJ1-4; 7 bases are shared with TRBD1. J gave up 6 bases and V 6 bases, and 4 bases lay outside the gene matches. The CDR3 consists of 13 residues. CDR1 KGHSH and CDR2 LQKENI come from the germline V gene. In DNA form, the CDR3 reads TGTGCCAGCTCCCGCGGACAGGATGAAAAACTGTTTTTT. Translation gives CASSRGQDEKLFF.

This clone was picked up one time. The chain is built from TRBV21-1 and TRBJ2-7; the tabulated D call, TRBD2, remains unverified against the DNA. TRBV21-1 is marked as a pseudogene. The CDR3 is 16 residues long. CDR3 coding DNA: TGTGCCAGCAGCAATAAAGCGGACCAAAGCTCCTACGAGCAGTACTTC. This codes for CASSNKADQSSYEQYF.

The V and J genes are TRBV4-1 and TRBJ1-1; D gene uncertain. Germline values: CDR1 MGHRA, CDR2 YSYEKL. Trimming pared 2 bases from V and 3 bases from J, leaving 13 bases between. This CDR3 region has 15 residues. The CDR3 DNA follows: TGCGCCAGCAGCCAATTTATTTCCGGGGACACTGAAGCTTTCTTT. Translated, it gives CASSQFISGDTEAFF.

The chain recombines TRBV28 with TRBJ1-1; D might be TRBD1 (6 bases). The germline V and J ends were trimmed by 6 bases and 9 bases, with 11 bases remaining between them. The CDR3 is made up of 11 amino acids. CDR1 and CDR2 (germline): MDHEN, SYDVKM. The CDR3, as DNA: TGTGCCAGCAGCAAACAGGGAAAAGCTTTCTTT. This translates into CASSKQGKAFF.

V usage is TRBV15 and J usage is TRBJ2-2; 12 bases align to TRBD2. V lost 5 bases, J lost 4 bases, and 17 bases stayed unmatched. Germline loops: CDR1 LNHNV, CDR2 YYDKDF (reference sequence). This CDR3 has 20 amino acids. In DNA, the CDR3 is TGTGCCACCAGCCGCTCATTACAGACTAGCGGGAGTTTTGGCACCGGGGAGCTGTTTTTT. Its protein product is CATSRSLQTSGSFGTGELFF.

The J gene is TRBJ2-2, the V gene TRBV10-3, with TRBD2 matching over 12 bases. The CDR3 covers 15 residues. Germline CDR1 ENHRY, CDR2 SYGVKD. The V segment lost 4 bases and the J segment 4 bases; nucleotides outside the gene matches: 1. In DNA form, the CDR3 reads TGTGCCATCAGTGGGGGACTAGCGGGCACCGGGGAGCTGTTTTTT. Amino acid sequence: CAISGGLAGTGELFF.

In regard to this clone: The junction shows a germline mismatch at one end, possibly a read error. The CDR3 spells CASSDPVGNEQFF. CDR3 sequence (DNA): TGTGCTAGCAGCGATCCGGTTGGCAATGAGCAGTTCTTC. The chain links TRBV7-7 to TRBJ2-1, with D unclear. CDR1 is SSHAT, CDR2 FNYEAQ, per germline (reference sequence). The CDR3 covers 13 residues.

This clone was seen a few times. The chain employs TRBV30 and TRBJ1-2; D not resolved. V lost 3 bases and J lost 7, with 9 bases in between. Germline loops: CDR1 GTSNPN, CDR2 SVGIG (reference sequence). The CDR3 is 11 amino acids. The CDR3 bases are TGTGCCTGGAGAGCCTACTCTGGCTACACCTTC. Its translation: CAWRAYSGYTF.

The chain employs TRBV10-3 and TRBJ2-2; D is uncertain. The germline gives CDR1 ENHRY, CDR2 SYGVKD. CDR3 length: 14 amino acids. The V and J ends lost 3 bases and 1 base respectively, with 6 bases between them. CDR3 sequence (DNA): TGTGCCATCAGTGAAACGAGGAACACCGGGGAGCTGTTTTTT. Residues: CAISETRNTGELFF.

This chain uses TRBV4-3 with TRBJ2-1; TRBD2 agrees at 13 bases. Unmatched junction bases numbered 6, after V lost 0 bases and J lost 7 bases. The CDR3 is 17 residues long. Per the germline V gene, CDR1 is LGHNA and CDR2 is YSLEER. The CDR3 here is CASSQDGGLAGRNEQFF. The DNA of the CDR3 is TGCGCCAGCAGCCAAGATGGGGGACTAGCGGGAAGGAATGAGCAGTTCTTC.

A word on this clone: A read error may explain this, as a much larger clone is one base away. Other DNA sequences from this sample encode an identical CDR3 as well. The chain links TRBV29-1 to TRBJ2-3, with D tentatively TRBD1 (5 bases). The CDR3 extends over 14 amino acids. CDR1 and CDR2 (germline): SQVTM, ANQGSEA. Deletions cut 3 bases from V and 2 bases from J, with 12 bases between. The CDR3 region has the DNA TGCAGCGTTGAGTTAGGGGCTAACACAGATACGCAGTATTTT. Amino acid sequence: CSVELGANTDTQYF.

This clone was observed a few times. The chain combines TRBV5-1 with TRBJ2-2, with 11 bases lining up with TRBD1. The CDR3 has 16 residues. Germline values: CDR1 SGHRS, CDR2 YFSETQ. Trimming took 3 bases from V and 6 from J; bases not matched to a gene: 7. The CDR3 DNA reads TGCGCCAGCAGCTCCAGTACGGGACAGGGGGCCGGGGAGCTGTTTTTT. Translating it yields CASSSSTGQGAGELFF.

The chain has TRBV7-8 and TRBJ2-5; TRBD1 matches at 7 bases. The J segment lost 5 bases and the V segment lost 5 bases, leaving 5 bases of the junction unmatched. Germline-derived CDR1 and CDR2 are SGHVS and FQNEAQ. The CDR3 sequence is 13 residues long. The CDR3 DNA follows: TGTGCCAGCAGCACGGACAGGATCGAGACCCAGTACTTC. This gives the protein CASSTDRIETQYF.

The rearrangement uses TRBV7-2 and TRBJ2-6; no reliable D call. Trimming took 3 bases from V and 4 from J, leaving 4 bases between them. Germline values: CDR1 SGHTA, CDR2 FQGNSA. The CDR3 contains 13 residues. The CDR3 sequence: CASSFFGANVLTF. The CDR3 nucleotides are TGTGCCAGCAGCTTCTTCGGGGCCAACGTCCTGACTTTC.

This rearrangement joins TRBV2 to TRBJ1-1, with D unresolved. Trimming left V 8 bases short and J 4 bases short, with 14 bases between. Germline V gene lookup returns CDR1 SNHLY and CDR2 FYNNEI. This CDR3 comprises 13 residues. DNA for the CDR3: TGTGCCAGCGGAAGAGGGAGGGCCACTGAAGCTTTCTTT. As protein: CASGRGRATEAFF.

This clone was observed once. The chain links TRBV21-1 to TRBJ2-7; the tabulated D call, TRBD2, remains unverified against the DNA. TRBV21-1 is a pseudogene locus. The CDR3 consists of 15 residues. The CDR3 DNA is TGTGCCAGCAGCAAGAGGGCAGGTTCCTCCTACGAGCAGTACTTC. Translation gives CASSKRAGSSYEQYF.

The CDR3 coding sequence is TGTGCCAGCAGCTTTCCCCAGGGGCTCGTCGGCACTGAAGCTTTCTTT. Its protein product is CASSFPQGLVGTEAFF. This sequence joins TRBV7-2 and TRBJ1-1; weak D call: TRBD1 (6 bases). The germline V and J ends were trimmed by 3 bases and 4 bases, with 18 bases remaining between them. The CDR3 loop spans 16 amino acids. Looked up from germline, CDR1 is SGHTA and CDR2 is FQGNSA.

The chain has TRBV4-1 and TRBJ2-1; TRBD2 agrees at 9 bases. The CDR3 covers 16 residues. Trimming took 4 bases from V and 6 from J; bases not matched to a gene: 10. CDR1 and CDR2 from the germline V gene are MGHRA and YSYEKL. The CDR3 DNA sequence: TGCGCCAGCAGCCGCGTGGGACTAGCCTTTCCCAATGAGCAGTTCTTC. This encodes CASSRVGLAFPNEQFF.